This is a list of T cell receptor beta chains from one sample in a study of cytomegalovirus exposure and HLA in healthy donors. Sequenced by immunoSEQ multiplex PCR; TCRdb stores in-frame clones only, minus some. The table records about 140,000 clones, around three quarters of them present only once. Sequenced material: PBMCs. These receptors all stem from a woman in her late teens or twenties in good health and CMV-seropositive. The CDR3 runs from the conserved cysteine through the conserved F or W. The D gene is left open where the match is weak. Some rows mark clone size as missing; the rest say once, few, many or name a class of expanded clone.

abundance: .; j_gene: TRBJ1-1; d_gene: .; v_gene: TRBV7-9; CDR3aa: CASSSGTLNTEAFF; CDR3nt: TGTGCCAGCAGCTCCGGGACACTGAACACTGAAGCTTTCTTT
abundance: .; j_gene: TRBJ2-4; d_gene: TRBD1; v_gene: TRBV9; CDR3aa: CASSVGQTKNIQYF; CDR3nt: TGTGCCAGCAGCGTGGGACAGACCAAAAACATTCAGTACTTC
abundance: few; j_gene: TRBJ1-2; d_gene: TRBD1; v_gene: TRBV7-9; CDR3aa: CASSVYRDRVSFYGYTF; CDR3nt: TGTGCCAGCAGCGTATACCGGGACAGGGTATCTTTTTATGGCTACACCTTC
abundance: .; j_gene: TRBJ2-7; d_gene: TRBD1; v_gene: TRBV2; CDR3aa: CASSRTGGSPEQYF; CDR3nt: TGTGCCAGCAGTAGGACAGGGGGTTCCCCCGAGCAGTACTTC
abundance: .; j_gene: TRBJ2-5; d_gene: .; v_gene: TRBV7-6; CDR3aa: CASSLQGQGQETQYF; CDR3nt: TGTGCCAGCAGCTTACAGGGGCAGGGACAAGAGACCCAGTACTTC
abundance: .; j_gene: TRBJ1-2; d_gene: .; v_gene: TRBV2; CDR3aa: CASRSTVGYTF; CDR3nt: TGTGCCAGCAGGTCGACAGTTGGCTACACCTTC
abundance: .; j_gene: TRBJ2-7; d_gene: .; v_gene: TRBV6-1; CDR3aa: CASKTWPRAEQYF; CDR3nt: TGTGCCAGCAAGACCTGGCCGAGGGCCGAGCAGTACTTC
abundance: .; j_gene: TRBJ1-1; d_gene: .; v_gene: TRBV11-2; CDR3aa: CASSLQGAGFTEAFF; CDR3nt: TGTGCCAGCAGCCTACAGGGAGCCGGGTTTACTGAAGCTTTCTTT
abundance: .; j_gene: TRBJ2-1; d_gene: TRBD2; v_gene: TRBV7-9; CDR3aa: CASSPGLAGDYNEQFF; CDR3nt: TGTGCCAGCAGCCCGGGGCTAGCGGGAGACTACAATGAGCAGTTCTTC
abundance: .; j_gene: TRBJ1-4; d_gene: .; v_gene: TRBV5-1; CDR3aa: CASRGGLGTVNEKLFF; CDR3nt: TGCGCCAGCAGGGGAGGTTTAGGTACAGTGAATGAAAAACTGTTTTTT
abundance: .; j_gene: TRBJ1-6; d_gene: .; v_gene: TRBV5-4; CDR3aa: CASSLEGAPLHF; CDR3nt: TGTGCCAGCAGCCTGGAGGGGGCACCCCTCCACTTT
abundance: .; j_gene: TRBJ1-5; d_gene: .; v_gene: TRBV7-8; CDR3aa: CASSENTGSNQPQHF; CDR3nt: TGTGCCAGCAGCGAAAACACGGGGAGCAATCAGCCCCAGCATTTT
abundance: .; j_gene: TRBJ1-2; d_gene: TRBD1; v_gene: TRBV27; CDR3aa: CASSRGTGLYGYTF; CDR3nt: TGTGCCAGCAGCCGCGGGACAGGACTCTATGGCTACACCTTC
abundance: .; j_gene: TRBJ1-1; d_gene: .; v_gene: TRBV5-1; CDR3aa: CASLPQAVGGLNTEAFF; CDR3nt: TGCGCCAGCCTCCCCCAGGCTGTTGGGGGGTTAAACACTGAAGCTTTCTTT
abundance: .; j_gene: TRBJ1-2; d_gene: .; v_gene: TRBV5-1; CDR3aa: CASSQGDYGYTF; CDR3nt: TGCGCCAGCAGCCAAGGGGACTATGGCTACACCTTC
abundance: .; j_gene: TRBJ1-2; d_gene: .; v_gene: TRBV10-3; CDR3aa: CAISTPGQWDGYTF; CDR3nt: TGTGCCATCAGTACCCCCGGACAGTGGGATGGCTACACCTTC
abundance: .; j_gene: TRBJ2-7; d_gene: .; v_gene: TRBV10-1; CDR3aa: CASSEPRRQQLPYEQYF; CDR3nt: TGCGCCAGCAGTGAGCCTCGCAGGCAGCAGCTTCCCTACGAGCAGTACTTC
abundance: .; j_gene: TRBJ1-3; d_gene: .; v_gene: TRBV6-5; CDR3aa: CASSPDRYSGNTIYF; CDR3nt: TGTGCCAGCAGCCCTGACAGATACTCTGGAAACACCATATATTTT
abundance: few; j_gene: TRBJ2-7; d_gene: .; v_gene: TRBV30; CDR3aa: CAWTRDSYEQYF; CDR3nt: TGTGCCTGGACCAGGGACTCCTACGAGCAGTACTTC
abundance: .; j_gene: TRBJ1-3; d_gene: .; v_gene: TRBV19; CDR3aa: CASTVGQLSGNTIYF; CDR3nt: TGTGCCAGCACGGTTGGACAGTTGTCTGGAAACACCATATATTTT
abundance: .; j_gene: TRBJ1-5; d_gene: .; v_gene: TRBV6-1; CDR3aa: CASRTGSQGQPQHF; CDR3nt: TGTGCCAGCAGGACAGGCAGTCAGGGTCAGCCCCAGCATTTT
abundance: .; j_gene: TRBJ1-2; d_gene: .; v_gene: TRBV20-1; CDR3aa: CSARETGSYTF; CDR3nt: TGCAGTGCTAGAGAAACAGGGAGCTACACCTTC
abundance: few; j_gene: TRBJ2-3; d_gene: .; v_gene: TRBV19; CDR3aa: CASSIPTDTNTQYF; CDR3nt: TGTGCCAGTAGTATCCCCACGGACACCAATACGCAGTATTTT
abundance: .; j_gene: TRBJ2-1; d_gene: TRBD2; v_gene: TRBV14; CDR3aa: CASSRSILTGLALRSEQFF; CDR3nt: TGTGCCAGCAGCCGAAGCATACTGACCGGACTAGCCTTACGTAGTGAGCAGTTCTTC
abundance: .; j_gene: TRBJ1-1; d_gene: TRBD1; v_gene: TRBV7-2; CDR3aa: CASSLGGTGLREAFF; CDR3nt: TGTGCCAGCAGCTTAGGAGGGACAGGGCTCAGGGAAGCTTTCTTT
abundance: .; j_gene: TRBJ2-5; d_gene: TRBD1; v_gene: TRBV13; CDR3aa: CASSGRTSRGETQYF; CDR3nt: TGTGCCAGCAGCGGCCGGACTTCCAGGGGGGAGACCCAGTACTTC